A selection of T cell receptor beta chains follows, all from one sample in a study of monozygotic twins with inflammatory bowel disease. With the 5' RACE reads reprocessed, TCRdb shows one record per CDR3 protein and no DNA. The sample table includes about 150,000 distinct CDR3 sequences. The sequencing input was blood. The receptors come from a human donor with ulcerative colitis or Crohn's disease, or a healthy co-twin of an affected twin (not recorded which). Each CDR3 is given with its conserved first and last residue.

v_call	j_call	cdr3_aa
TRBV28	TRBJ1-4	CASSASGTGMWEKLFF
TRBV4-1	TRBJ2-1	CASSQEKAYNEQFF
TRBV15	TRBJ1-3	CATSKLGWGSSGNTIYF
TRBV20-1	TRBJ1-2	CSIHRGTYGYTF
TRBV10-3	TRBJ1-5	CAISYDRNQPQHF
TRBV4-2	TRBJ1-1	CASSQDKRRTNTEAFF
TRBV5-1	TRBJ2-3	CASRGASTRDTQYF
TRBV29-1	TRBJ2-4	CSAEGGFGAKNIQYF
TRBV27	TRBJ1-6	CASSGAGVGVGNSPLHF
TRBV6-5	TRBJ1-2	CASRVGQPHGYTF
TRBV10-3	TRBJ1-1	CAIRDRENTEAFF
TRBV7-9	TRBJ2-1	CASSLAPDRPLEQFF
TRBV7-2	TRBJ2-3	CASSWDFSTDTQYF
TRBV5-1	TRBJ2-1	CASSLTGPGTASYNEQFF
TRBV29-1	TRBJ1-2	CSVTGNYGYTF
TRBV11-2	TRBJ2-7	CASSPSTGLAGVTYEQYF
TRBV28	TRBJ1-5	CASSPNRGLGNQPQHF
TRBV27	TRBJ1-5	CASSPGTGGSNQPQHF
TRBV2	TRBJ2-1	CASSKAGGEQFF
TRBV7-7	TRBJ2-7	CASSRDRGVEQYF
TRBV4-3	TRBJ2-1	CASSQEGGRGYNEQFF
TRBV7-3	TRBJ2-1	CASSLRTGEQFF
TRBV10-3	TRBJ2-1	CAISNRGVGHEQFF
TRBV19	TRBJ2-7	CASSRRLYYEQYF
TRBV28	TRBJ1-2	CAAGTGGTFGGYTF
TRBV2	TRBJ2-6	CASSGGREISDSGANVLTF
TRBV7-2	TRBJ1-2	CASSLGGDSGGYTF
TRBV12-3/TRBV12-4	TRBJ2-2	CASSQGNGFTWGTGELFF
TRBV5-1	TRBJ2-7	CASSLGPGQTYEQYF
TRBV5-1	TRBJ1-2	CASRDDDVAYGYTF
TRBV4-1	TRBJ2-3	CASSLTRGGLATDTQYF
TRBV4-1	TRBJ2-7	CASSQDRVGTSRYEQYF
TRBV11-2	TRBJ1-2	CTSSAHPSNYGYTF
TRBV2	TRBJ2-4	CASSEARGAGSKNIQYF
TRBV10-3	TRBJ2-1	CAISAPTSGSVSSYNEQFF
TRBV4-3	TRBJ2-1	CASSQNTGNEQFF
TRBV7-2	TRBJ2-7	CASSISGGVYEQYF
TRBV28	TRBJ1-1	CASSPGDREAFF
TRBV11-1	TRBJ2-7	CASSPRLAGGTILYEQYF
TRBV18	TRBJ1-6	CASSPSSDRHNSPLHF
TRBV12-3/TRBV12-4	TRBJ1-5	CASSLQGGQSQHF
TRBV20-1	TRBJ2-7	CSADLAGDISYEQYF
TRBV11-2	TRBJ2-1	CASSLWASGSPLGNEQFF